Listed here is a single T cell receptor beta chain. This clone is medium-sized (0.01 to 0.1%) in its sample. Its binding antigen is unknown. Per-base qualities were not stored, and no clone one base away is much larger. The data originate from a study of sequential checkpoint blockade in melanoma (dated by TCRdb to about 2019). With regard to the full study: Patients were assigned by 1:1 randomization to either first-line nivolumab followed by ipilimumab (arm A) or ipilimumab followed by nivolumab (arm B). DNA from some 100 melanoma tumor samples collected before treatment underwent TCRbeta immunosequencing. Both trial sequences were followed by maintenance nivolumab. Roughly 80% of the matched tumor biopsy pairs taken before and after treatment were from the same lesion. Fewer than 25 patients had matched tumor biopsies taken before treatment and at week 13, after single-agent nivolumab (arm A) or ipilimumab (arm B).

The treatment or condition label on this specimen signifies: randomized to nivolumab then ipilimumab (arm A) or the reverse (arm B). No trial patient had received prior DNA-damaging chemotherapy. The samples were obtained from melanoma patients enrolled in CheckMate 064, an open-label, randomized phase II trial testing sequential checkpoint blockade. Tumor TCR sequencing used genomic DNA from formalin-fixed paraffin-embedded (FFPE) tissue samples. After removal of 6 bases from V and 7 bases from J, the junction retains 4 bases not matched to a gene. The germline V gene specifies MNHGY as CDR1 and SAAAGT as CDR2. Its CDR3 holds 13 amino acids, cysteine through phenylalanine. Of the read, only the CDR3 DNA is kept; its 39 bases are in frame from base 1. Summary of the overall study and its limitations: The response-prediction model combining TCR metrics and mutation burden needs validation in larger, independent patient cohorts. Among patients in the nivolumab-first arm (arm A), tumor TIL clonality before treatment was associated with response (P = .04). Small sample sizes and reduced statistical power limited the within-arm analyses of tumor T-cell fraction. Patients with increases in tumor T-cell fraction and clonality by week 13 were approximately 30 times more likely to achieve clinical benefit. Tumor T-cell fraction and clonality correlated with PD-L1 staining and CD8+ T-cell counts but not with mutational load.

TCRbeta CDR3 regions were immunosequenced from genomic DNA with the immunoSEQ Assay. Before high-throughput sequencing, genomic DNA was amplified using bias-controlled multiplex PCR. In the paper's pipeline: To quantify the absolute abundance of each unique TCRbeta CDR3 region, the sequences were collapsed and filtered. Clonality, defined as 1 minus Pielou's evenness, was calculated using only productive rearrangements. Tumor T-cell fraction was calculated by normalizing TCRbeta template counts to usable DNA, which was estimated from several housekeeping genes. A previously published method was used to identify clones whose frequencies were significantly greater in on-treatment samples than in baseline samples. TCRdb took this table from immuneACCESS and kept in-frame rearrangements with V and J called. Such tables lack part of the clones; where checked against another copy, unresolved V genes explain under half of the gap, and the rest is unexplained. The DNA gave D and trimming, while V, J and clone size come from that table. This sample has about 3,700 clones in its table, and about 23% of those were observed once. The ten largest clones capture around 15% of the sample.

This receptor chain uses TRBV6-8 and TRBJ2-1; TRBD1 lines up with 9 middle nucleotides. The origin of this receptor is a human donor with melanoma. The material sequenced was tumor tissue (inferred from file names), taken from a patient given nivolumab and ipilimumab in sequence. The nucleotides read TGTGCCAGCAGGGGGACAGGGTGGAATGAGCAGTTCTTC. Translated, it reads CASRGTGWNEQFF.